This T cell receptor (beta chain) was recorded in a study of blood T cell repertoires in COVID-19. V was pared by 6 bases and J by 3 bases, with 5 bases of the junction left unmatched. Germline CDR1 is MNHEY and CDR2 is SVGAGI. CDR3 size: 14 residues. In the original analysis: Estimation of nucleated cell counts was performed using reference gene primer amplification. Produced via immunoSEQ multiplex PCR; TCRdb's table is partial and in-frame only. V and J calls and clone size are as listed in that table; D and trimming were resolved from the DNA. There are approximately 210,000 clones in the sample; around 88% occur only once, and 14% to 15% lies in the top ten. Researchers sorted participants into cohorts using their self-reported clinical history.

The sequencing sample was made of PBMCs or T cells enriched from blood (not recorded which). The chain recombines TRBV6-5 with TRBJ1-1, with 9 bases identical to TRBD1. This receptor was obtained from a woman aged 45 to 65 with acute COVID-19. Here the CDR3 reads CASSRRDRDTEAFF. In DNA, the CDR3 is TGTGCCAGCAGCCGTCGGGACAGGGACACTGAAGCTTTCTTT.